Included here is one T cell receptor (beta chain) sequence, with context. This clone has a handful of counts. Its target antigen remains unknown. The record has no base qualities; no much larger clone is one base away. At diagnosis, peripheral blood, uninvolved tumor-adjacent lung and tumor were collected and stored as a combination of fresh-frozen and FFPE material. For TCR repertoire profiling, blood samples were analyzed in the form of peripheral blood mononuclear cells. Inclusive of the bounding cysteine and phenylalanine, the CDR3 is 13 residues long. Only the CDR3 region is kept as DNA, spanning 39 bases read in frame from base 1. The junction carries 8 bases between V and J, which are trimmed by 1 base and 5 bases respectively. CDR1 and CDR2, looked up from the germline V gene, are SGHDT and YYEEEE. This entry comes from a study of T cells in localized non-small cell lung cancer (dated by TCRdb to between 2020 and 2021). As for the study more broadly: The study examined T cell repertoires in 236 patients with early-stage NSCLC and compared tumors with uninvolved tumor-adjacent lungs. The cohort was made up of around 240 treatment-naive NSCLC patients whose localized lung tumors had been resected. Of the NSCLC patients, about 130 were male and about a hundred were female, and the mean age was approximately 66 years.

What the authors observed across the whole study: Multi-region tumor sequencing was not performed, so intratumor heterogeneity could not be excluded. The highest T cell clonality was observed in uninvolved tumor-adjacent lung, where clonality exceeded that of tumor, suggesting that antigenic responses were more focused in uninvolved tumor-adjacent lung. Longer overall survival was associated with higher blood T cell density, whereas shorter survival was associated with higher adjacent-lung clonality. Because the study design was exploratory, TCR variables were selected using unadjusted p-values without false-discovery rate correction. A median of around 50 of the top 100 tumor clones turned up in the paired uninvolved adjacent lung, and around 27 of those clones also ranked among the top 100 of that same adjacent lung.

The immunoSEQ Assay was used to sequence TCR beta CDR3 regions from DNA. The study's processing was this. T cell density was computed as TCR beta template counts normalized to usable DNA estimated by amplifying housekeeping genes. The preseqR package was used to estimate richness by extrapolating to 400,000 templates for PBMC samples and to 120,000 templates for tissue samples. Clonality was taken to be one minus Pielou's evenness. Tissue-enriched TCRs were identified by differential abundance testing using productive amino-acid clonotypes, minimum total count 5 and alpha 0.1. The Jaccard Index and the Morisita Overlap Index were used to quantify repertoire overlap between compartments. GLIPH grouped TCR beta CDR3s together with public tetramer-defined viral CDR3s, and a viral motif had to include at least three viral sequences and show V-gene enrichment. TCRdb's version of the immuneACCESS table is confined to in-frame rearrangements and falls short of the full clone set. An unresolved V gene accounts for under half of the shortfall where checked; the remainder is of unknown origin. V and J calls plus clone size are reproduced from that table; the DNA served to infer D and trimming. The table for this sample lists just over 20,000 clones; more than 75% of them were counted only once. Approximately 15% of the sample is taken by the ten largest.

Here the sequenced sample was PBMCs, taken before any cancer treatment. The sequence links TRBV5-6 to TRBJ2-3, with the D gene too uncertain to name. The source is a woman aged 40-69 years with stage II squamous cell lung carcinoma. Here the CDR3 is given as CASSLTVQDTQYF. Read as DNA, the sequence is TGTGCCAGCAGCTTGACAGTACAAGATACGCAGTATTTT.